These 22 T cell receptor beta chains were all obtained from the same sample, sequenced in a study of shared clonotypes between healthy human individuals. Assay: immunoSEQ multiplex PCR; the TCRdb copy retains only in-frame clones and omits some. The profile shows 550,000 to 750,000 clones, less than 97% of them singletons. Positively selected for CCR7, the CD45RO-negative cells used as naive CD8 cells excluded terminally differentiated effector memory CD45RA+ cells. Sample: naive CD8+ T cells sorted from blood. These receptors all stem from a woman aged 25 to 45 in good health.

The V call is TRBV27, the J call TRBJ2-7; a possible D gene is TRBD2 (5 bases). Between the trimmed V and J ends, which lost 2 bases and 3 bases, there was a span of 11 bases. The V gene's germline CDR1 is MNHEY and CDR2 SMNVEV (reference sequence). This CDR3 has 14 residues. The CDR3 DNA reads as TGTGCCAGCAGTTTAGCTAGCAGCCTCTACGAGCAGTACTTC. Amino acid sequence: CASSLASSLYEQYF.

The gene calls are TRBV7-9 and TRBJ2-1; perhaps TRBD2 as D (6 bases). Trimming cost V 3 bases and J 8 bases, with 8 bases left between them. CDR3 length: 12 residues. Germline V gene sequence: CDR1 SEHNR, CDR2 FQNEAQ (reference sequence). Written as DNA, the CDR3 is TGTGCCAGCAGCTTTGCTAGCGATGAGCAGTTCTTC. Its protein product is CASSFASDEQFF.

This chain links TRBV28 with TRBJ2-7, with D perhaps matching TRBD1 or TRBD2 (5 bases each). This CDR3 spans 16 amino acids. Germline CDR1 MDHEN, CDR2 SYDVKM. V was pared by 4 bases and J by 0 bases, with 16 bases between. CDR3 bases: TGTGCCAGCAGTTCCCCCCGGTCAGGGAGCTCCTACGAGCAGTACTTC. Protein sequence: CASSSPRSGSSYEQYF.

The gene calls are TRBV5-1 and TRBJ2-2; D is unclear. This CDR3 is built from 17 residues. In germline, CDR1 is SGHRS, CDR2 YFSETQ. V was pared by 4 bases and J by 0 bases, with 16 bases between. The chain's CDR3 is CASSKTGRGTNTGELFF. The CDR3 nucleotides read TGCGCCAGCAGCAAGACTGGCCGTGGCACGAACACCGGGGAGCTGTTTTTT.

The rearrangement uses TRBV28 and TRBJ2-1, with 14 bases that match TRBD2. Germline assignment: CDR1 MDHEN and CDR2 SYDVKM. V lost 4 bases and J lost 7; bases outside the gene matches: 6. The CDR3 contains 16 residues. The CDR3 DNA follows: TGTGCCAGCAGTTCACGACTAGCGGGAGGGCCTAATGAGCAGTTCTTC. It is translated as CASSSRLAGGPNEQFF.

This sequence joins TRBV13 and TRBJ2-1; 7 bases are a match to TRBD1. V lost 4 bases and J lost 5; bases outside the gene matches: 5. Looked up from germline, CDR1 is PRHDT and CDR2 is FYEKMQ (reference sequence). The CDR3 extends over 14 amino acids. The CDR3 here is CASSWVTGNNEQFF. CDR3 DNA: TGTGCCAGCAGCTGGGTGACAGGGAACAATGAGCAGTTCTTC. Combining the CDR3 with reference TRBV13 and TRBJ2-1 gives the whole variable domain AAGVIQSPRHLIKEKRETATLKCYPIPRHDTVYWYQQGPGQDPQFLISFYEKMQSDKGSIPDRFSAQQFSDYHSELNMSSLELGDSALYFCASSWVTGNNEQFFGPGTRLTVL.

The chain joins TRBV28 to TRBJ2-2; the match to TRBD2 covers 14 bases. Germline CDR1 reads MDHEN; CDR2 reads SYDVKM. J gave up 5 bases and V 3 bases, and 2 bases lay outside the gene matches. The CDR3 is 16 residues long. Here the CDR3 reads CASSLGTSGSTGELFF. As DNA, the CDR3 is TGTGCCAGCAGTTTGGGGACTAGCGGGAGTACCGGGGAGCTGTTTTTT.

This chain links TRBV7-2 with TRBJ2-3; 10 nucleotides line up with TRBD2. V lost 4 bases and J lost 0; bases outside the gene matches: 4. CDR3 length: 16 amino acids. Germline values: CDR1 SGHTA, CDR2 FQGNSA. In DNA, the CDR3 is TGTGCCAGCAGCTCCGGACTAGCGGAGAGCACAGATACGCAGTATTTT. As protein: CASSSGLAESTDTQYF.

The chain carries TRBV10-3 and TRBJ2-7, with D hard to call. Germline-derived CDR1 and CDR2 are ENHRY and SYGVKD. The CDR3 sequence is 15 residues long. V was clipped by 7 bases and J by 1 base, with 17 bases between them. In DNA form, the CDR3 reads TGTGCCATCATGGATAACCAGAAGCAGTCCTACGAGCAGTACTTC. This encodes CAIMDNQKQSYEQYF.

In nucleotides, the CDR3 is TGTGCCAGCAGCTTAGCTCCGGTCTACTCTGGGGCCAACGTCCTGACTTTC. It specifies CASSLAPVYSGANVLTF. The chain recombines TRBV7-9 with TRBJ2-6; no firm D call. Germline V gives CDR1 SEHNR, CDR2 FQNEAQ (reference sequence). The CDR3 extends over 17 amino acids. Trimming shortened V by 0 bases and J by 0 bases, and 9 bases separated the two germline ends.

The V and J genes are TRBV14 and TRBJ2-7, with D perhaps matching TRBD1 (6 bases). Germline V CDR1 and CDR2: SGHDN, FVKESK. The CDR3 runs to 13 residues. Trimming left V 3 bases short and J 0 bases short, with 6 bases between. This CDR3 reads CASSHRGSYEQYF. CDR3 bases: TGTGCCAGCAGCCACAGGGGCTCCTACGAGCAGTACTTC.

V gene TRBV28 combines with J gene TRBJ1-1, with D tentatively TRBD1 (5 bases). With 5 bases removed from V and 6 bases from J, the gap between germline ends came to 22 bases. The CDR3 is 16 amino acids. The germline gives CDR1 MDHEN, CDR2 SYDVKM. CDR3 region: CASSTGPLPLLAEAFF. The DNA of the CDR3 is TGTGCCAGCAGTACGGGACCCCTTCCGTTATTGGCTGAAGCTTTCTTT.

The chain is built from TRBV7-3 and TRBJ1-2; D is perhaps TRBD1 (5 bases). V was shortened by 5 bases and J by 2 bases, with 18 bases between the two germline ends. The CDR3 has 16 residues. The V gene's germline CDR1 is SGHTA and CDR2 FQGTGA. DNA for the CDR3: TGTGCCAGCAGCCCTACCGGTGGCAGGGTCAACTATGGCTACACCTTC. The encoded protein is CASSPTGGRVNYGYTF.

The rearrangement joins TRBV27 to TRBJ2-1; D ambiguous. Germline assignment: CDR1 MNHEY and CDR2 SMNVEV (reference sequence). The V end was cut by 1 base, the J end by 8 bases, with 6 bases between. The CDR3 runs to 12 residues. CDR3 DNA: TGTGCCAGCAGTTTATTCGGAGATGAGCAGTTCTTC. Encoded protein: CASSLFGDEQFF.

This clone was detected once. The rearrangement joins TRBV28 to TRBJ2-7; 8 bases agree with TRBD2. This CDR3 comprises 15 residues. V lost 10 bases and J lost 3; bases outside the gene matches: 14. CDR1 and CDR2 (germline): MDHEN, SYDVKM. The CDR3 reads CATRGASGPGYEQYF. The CDR3 DNA reads TGTGCCACCAGAGGGGCTAGCGGGCCTGGCTACGAGCAGTACTTC.

CDR3 loop: CASSGFGGEGYGYTF. The CDR3 nucleotides are TGTGCCAGCAGTGGGTTCGGGGGAGAGGGCTATGGCTACACCTTC. This rearrangement joins TRBV9 to TRBJ1-2; D might be TRBD1 (5 bases). The CDR3 is made up of 15 amino acids. Germline V CDR1 and CDR2: SGDLS, YYNGEE. V was shortened by 5 bases and J by 4 bases, with 18 bases between the two germline ends.

V gene TRBV11-2 combines with J gene TRBJ2-1, with TRBD2 matching 8 bases. J gave up 5 bases and V 0 bases, and 3 bases lay outside the gene matches. Germline CDR1 reads SGHAT; CDR2 reads FQNNGV. The CDR3 is made up of 15 amino acids. The CDR3 loop reads CASSLELAGNNEQFF. The CDR3, as DNA: TGTGCCAGCAGCTTAGAGTTAGCGGGAAACAATGAGCAGTTCTTC. The whole variable domain, remainder taken from reference TRBV11-2 and TRBJ2-1, is EAGVAQSPRYKIIEKRQSVAFWCNPISGHATLYWYQQILGQGPKLLIQFQNNGVVDDSQLPKDRFSAERLKGVDSTLKIQPAKLEDSAVYLCASSLELAGNNEQFFGPGTRLTVL.

This chain uses TRBV10-3 with TRBJ2-3, with D perhaps given as TRBD1 or TRBD2 (5 bases each). V lost 4 bases to trimming and J lost 2 bases, with 22 bases between them. The CDR3 extends over 18 amino acids. Per the germline V gene, CDR1 is ENHRY and CDR2 is SYGVKD. The CDR3 nucleotides are TGTGCCATCAGTGGGGGGATGGCGGACTTAGCCCCCACAGATACGCAGTATTTT. Encoded protein: CAISGGMADLAPTDTQYF.

To note about this clone: The sample has other DNA sequences that encode this CDR3 too. J is TRBJ2-7 and V is TRBV5-1; D is perhaps TRBD2 (6 bases). The CDR3 is made up of 15 amino acids. V was pared by 4 bases and J by 2 bases, with 16 bases between. Germline V gene data show CDR1 as SGHRS and CDR2 as YFSETQ. The CDR3 protein is CASSPGRERTYEQYF. CDR3 DNA sequence: TGCGCCAGCAGCCCTGGCCGGGAGAGGACCTACGAGCAGTACTTC.

The CDR3 DNA follows: TGTGCCAGCAGCGACCCGGGACTCCATCCCACCTATGGCTACACCTTC. This sequence encodes CASSDPGLHPTYGYTF. The chain recombines TRBV2 with TRBJ1-2; maybe TRBD1 (5 bases). V was trimmed by 6 bases and J by 4 bases, leaving 21 bases between them. This CDR3 comprises 16 residues. CDR1 SNHLY and CDR2 FYNNEI come from the germline V gene.

This chain uses TRBV27 with TRBJ2-7; tentatively, D is TRBD1 or TRBD2 (5 bases each). In germline, CDR1 is MNHEY, CDR2 SMNVEV (reference sequence). The CDR3 is made up of 15 amino acids. Trimming left V 5 bases short and J 3 bases short, with 17 bases between. The CDR3 bases are TGTGCCAGCAGTACCCTAGGGACCGCGGGCTACGAGCAGTACTTC. Amino acid sequence: CASSTLGTAGYEQYF.

DNA of the CDR3: TGTGCCAGCAGCCCCCCTCAACCGGGACAGGCCGCCTACGAGCAGTACTTC. This translates into CASSPPQPGQAAYEQYF. V is TRBV7-9 and J is TRBJ2-7; TRBD1 matches 8 bases. The CDR3 has 17 amino acids. V lost 5 bases to trimming and J lost 2 bases; unmatched junction nucleotides: 14. Germline V lookup: CDR1 SEHNR, CDR2 FQNEAQ (reference sequence).